One sample yielded the 15 T cell receptor beta chains listed below, sequenced in a study of T cell responses to AZD1222 COVID-19 vaccine. Here immunoSEQ multiplex PCR was the method, and the copy in TCRdb shows in-frame clones only, minus some. The repertoire holds around 150,000 clones, with 70% to 90% as singletons. The sample was peripheral blood, taken on day 0 of MenACWY control vaccination. The source of these receptors is an adult in good health.

The chain recombines TRBV6-5 with TRBJ2-2; TRBD2 aligns across 9 bases. CDR3 length equals 15 residues. V trimming: 5 bases; J trimming: 1 base; junction bases outside the gene matches: 2. CDR1 is MNHEY, CDR2 SVGAGI, per germline. CDR3 DNA sequence: TGTGCCAGCAGTCGACTAGCGGTGAACACCGGGGAGCTGTTTTTT. As protein: CASSRLAVNTGELFF.

The V gene is TRBV28, the J gene TRBJ1-1, with D possibly matching TRBD1 (5 bases). CDR1 MDHEN and CDR2 SYDVKM come from the germline V gene. Trimming pared 4 bases from V and 0 bases from J, leaving 15 bases between. The CDR3 has 16 amino acids. DNA of the CDR3: TGTGCCAGCAGTTCCCCGCGGGCACAGGTGAACACTGAAGCTTTCTTT. It encodes CASSSPRAQVNTEAFF. The full variable domain, its missing parts supplied by reference TRBV28 and TRBJ1-1, is DVKVTQSSRYLVKRTGEKVFLECVQDMDHENMFWYRQDPGLGLRLIYFSYDVKMKEKGDIPEGYSVSREKKERFSLILESASTNQTSMYLCASSSPRAQVNTEAFFGQGTRLTVV.

The CDR3 spells CAWSIGNTIYF. The DNA of the CDR3 is TGTGCCTGGAGTATTGGAAACACCATATATTTT. V usage is TRBV30 and J usage is TRBJ1-3; D gene ambiguous. The V end was cut by 2 bases, the J end by 3 bases, with 2 bases between. The CDR3 consists of 11 residues. CDR1 and CDR2 (germline): GTSNPN, SVGIG (reference sequence).

This rearrangement joins TRBV6-4 to TRBJ1-5, with D possibly matching TRBD1 (5 bases). Looked up from germline, CDR1 is MRHNA and CDR2 is SNTAGT. Trimming cost V 6 bases and J 2 bases, with 14 bases left between them. The CDR3 totals 15 residues. CDR3 nucleotides: TGTGCCAGCAGCCCGACAGTTGCCGGCAATCAGCCCCAGCATTTT. Translating it yields CASSPTVAGNQPQHF.

J is TRBJ2-3 and V is TRBV4-2, with a weak D call TRBD1 (5 bases). Trimming cost V 0 bases and J 4 bases, with 14 bases left between them. This CDR3 is 16 amino acids long. From germline, CDR1 is LGHNA and CDR2 YNFKEQ. The CDR3 DNA follows: TGTGCCAGCAGCCAAGATCTGGGCCAGGGTGCAGATACGCAGTATTTT. Translating gives CASSQDLGQGADTQYF.

This clone turned up a few times. In nucleotides, the CDR3 is TGTGCCAGCAGCTTAGATCGGGCAAGCTCCTATAATTCACCCCTCCACTTT. Protein sequence: CASSLDRASSYNSPLHF. This chain connects TRBV7-8 to TRBJ1-6, with D uncertain. The germline gives CDR1 SGHVS, CDR2 FQNEAQ. The V gene lost 1 base and the J gene lost 0 bases, with 10 bases spanning the gap. CDR3 length equals 17 residues.

The gene calls are TRBV5-4 and TRBJ1-1; 9 bases fit TRBD1. Losses at the gene ends were 0 bases for V and 11 bases for J; bases not matched to a gene: 8. The CDR3 totals 14 residues. CDR1 SGHNT and CDR2 YYREEE come from the germline V gene (reference sequence). The CDR3 coding sequence is TGTGCCAGCAGCTTGGGAGGGGACAGGGAGGTCGCTTTCTTT. Its translation: CASSLGGDREVAFF.

This clone was seen just once. The chain carries TRBV9 and TRBJ2-3, with 10 bases matching TRBD2. From germline, CDR1 is SGDLS and CDR2 YYNGEE. Unmatched junction bases numbered 6, after V lost 0 bases and J lost 2 bases. CDR3 length equals 17 residues. Here the CDR3 reads CASSVGTSGVLTDTQYF. The DNA of the CDR3 is TGTGCCAGCAGCGTAGGCACTAGCGGGGTACTCACAGATACGCAGTATTTT.

The CDR3 sequence: CATIRDRPQETQYF. CDR3 DNA sequence: TGTGCCACCATTCGGGACAGGCCCCAAGAGACCCAGTACTTC. The rearrangement links TRBV24-1 to TRBJ2-5; 8 positions agree with TRBD1. The V segment lost 8 bases and the J segment 1 base; nucleotides outside the gene matches: 5. CDR1 is KGHDR and CDR2 is SFDVKD in the germline V gene. The CDR3 contains 14 residues.

The chain is built from TRBV12-5 and TRBJ1-5, with D perhaps matching TRBD1 (6 bases). From germline, CDR1 is LGHNT and CDR2 FRNRAP. The CDR3 has 16 residues. Trimming removed 1 base at V and 8 bases at J, with 18 bases between. The CDR3 nucleotides are TGTGCTAGTGGTTTGGAGGGGCCGCAGGGGCCGAAGCCCCAGCATTTT. It translates to CASGLEGPQGPKPQHF. The full variable domain, rest sourced from reference TRBV12-5 and TRBJ1-5, is DARVTQTPRHKVTEMGQEVTMRCQPILGHNTVFWYRQTMMQGLELLAYFRNRAPLDDSGMPKDRFSAEMPDATLATLKIQPSEPRDSAVYFCASGLEGPQGPKPQHFGDGTRLSIL.

The chain's CDR3 is CASTRAWTGEYYTF. The DNA for the CDR3 is TGTGCCAGCACCCGGGCGTGGACAGGGGAATACTACACCTTC. The chain recombines TRBV6-5 with TRBJ1-2; 9 bases are a match to TRBD1. From germline, CDR1 is MNHEY and CDR2 SVGAGI. The ends lost 7 bases at V and 10 bases at J; junction bases unmatched: 13. There are 14 residues in the CDR3.

The genes are TRBV4-2 and TRBJ1-1; 7 nucleotides align to TRBD1. The CDR3 is 16 residues long. J lost 1 base, V lost 1 base, and 6 bases had no gene match. CDR1 and CDR2 from the germline V gene are LGHNA and YNFKEQ. The CDR3 coding sequence is TGTGCCAGCAGCCAAGCCGACAGGGTCGAGAACACTGAAGCTTTCTTT. Its translation is CASSQADRVENTEAFF.

This rearrangement joins TRBV15 to TRBJ2-1; 7 nucleotides match TRBD1. Germline V gives CDR1 LNHNV, CDR2 YYDKDF (reference sequence). The trim removed 0 bases at V and 8 bases at J, leaving 4 bases unmatched. The CDR3 contains 14 residues. The CDR3 is CATSREGRGYEQFF. The CDR3 nucleotides are TGTGCCACCAGCAGAGAGGGCAGGGGGTATGAGCAGTTCTTC.

The chain joins TRBV5-1 to TRBJ2-7, with 8 bases matching TRBD2. This CDR3 region has 16 residues. The germline V gene encodes CDR1 SGHRS and CDR2 YFSETQ. The V segment lost 5 bases and the J segment 5 bases; nucleotides outside the gene matches: 15. This CDR3 is CASSFLRTSSTNEQYF. CDR3 nucleotide sequence: TGCGCCAGCAGTTTCCTTCGGACTAGCTCGACCAACGAGCAGTACTTC.

The chain combines TRBV7-6 with TRBJ1-6; unclear D gene. This CDR3 comprises 16 residues. V dropped 1 base and J dropped 7 bases, with 14 bases sitting between them. Germline-derived CDR1 and CDR2 are SGHVS and FNYEAQ. CDR3 region: CASSLGARQGNSPLHF. The CDR3 DNA is TGTGCCAGCAGCTTAGGGGCGAGACAAGGGAATTCACCCCTCCACTTT.